A few counts support the clone carrying this TCR beta chain. Its cognate antigen is unknown. The sample belongs to a study of blood T cells in healthy people across ages. Study observations and caveats: Diversity of TCR beta per million T cells declined in a roughly linear way with age.

The germline V and J ends were trimmed by 6 bases and 2 bases, with 11 bases remaining between them. This CDR3 is built from 14 residues. The authors ran a second PCR of about 7 to 12 cycles using a sample-barcoded 5' primer and a J-beta primer mix. Tags on each cDNA molecule came from a template-switch adaptor with 12 random nucleotides. TCRdb itself ran the 5' RACE reads through MiXCR, one entry per CDR3 protein. The sample yields 1.2 million to 1.5 million distinct CDR3 sequences, around 59% seen once. The specimen sequenced was blood. J is TRBJ2-1 and V is TRBV12-3 or TRBV12-4; D may match TRBD1 or TRBD2 (5 bases each). The sequence derives from a man aged 18 to 29 in good health. The CDR3 DNA sequence: TGTGCCAGCAGCATTCCGGGACCCTACAATGAGCAGTTCTTC. The encoded protein is CASSIPGPYNEQFF.